This T cell receptor (beta chain) was retrieved from a study of regulatory T cells in long-lasting Graves disease. Study observations and caveats: TRBV28, TRBJ1-2 and TRBJ2-5 were segments that persistent disease favored.

In building TCR beta libraries, iRepertoire HTBI primers were used together with Arm-PCR of CDR3 regions. TCRdb independently ran MiXCR on the multiplex PCR reads; one entry per CDR3 protein. The sample shows about 530,000 distinct CDR3 sequences, 15% to 20% of them seen only once. Time point in this sample: newly diagnosed GD, antithyroid drugs for less than 3 months. PBMCs were the source of the RNA used for TCR sequencing. CDR3 length: 14 amino acids. The germline V gene has CDR1 MNHNS and CDR2 SASEGT. V was pared by 7 bases and J by 7 bases, with 17 bases between. This clonotype appeared many times. Its antigen is not identified. A further study also used this sample, focusing on T cells in Graves' hyperthyroidism and ophthalmopathy.

The origin of this receptor is a woman aged 35-65 years with Graves disease. The chain joins TRBV6-1 to TRBJ1-5, with D unresolved. Sequenced material: peripheral blood mononuclear cells (PBMCs), taken at new diagnosis, from a patient treated with antithyroid drugs. CDR3 region: CASILTGDGQPQHF. In DNA, the CDR3 is TGTGCCAGCATCCTGACCGGGGATGGGCAGCCCCAGCATTTT.